This entry lists 31 T cell receptor beta chains sequenced from one sample in a study of shared clonotypes between healthy human individuals. Assay: immunoSEQ multiplex PCR; the TCRdb copy retains only in-frame clones and omits some. The profile shows 2 million to 2.5 million clones, approximately 94% of them singletons. Terminally differentiated effector memory CD45RA+ cells were excluded by CCR7 positive selection of CD45RO-negative cells. Sequencing was performed on naive CD8+ T cells from PBMCs. All receptors come from a man aged 18-30 years in good health. Some clones in this sample may be carry-over from other donors' samples.

The rearrangement joins TRBV4-1 to TRBJ2-5; 8 bases fit TRBD2. The CDR3 is made up of 14 amino acids. After removal of 0 bases from V and 4 bases from J, the junction contained 1 base not matched to a gene. The germline V gene has CDR1 MGHRA and CDR2 YSYEKL. This CDR3 is CASSQDGRVETQYF. In nucleotides, the CDR3 is TGCGCCAGCAGCCAAGACGGGAGGGTAGAGACCCAGTACTTC.

This clone has only one observation. The rearrangement links TRBV7-8 to TRBJ1-5, with D possibly TRBD1 on 5 matching bases. CDR1 is SGHVS, CDR2 FQNEAQ, per germline. The CDR3 extends over 16 amino acids. V lost 5 bases and J lost 6, with 20 bases in between. This CDR3 reads CASSATLGQGGQPQHF. As DNA, the CDR3 is TGTGCCAGCAGCGCCACCTTGGGGCAGGGCGGTCAGCCCCAGCATTTT.

The CDR3: CASSPPGGRREQYF. The DNA for the CDR3 is TGTGCCAGCAGCCCGCCTGGGGGCCGTCGCGAGCAGTACTTC. This rearrangement joins TRBV9 to TRBJ2-7; perhaps TRBD1 as D (6 bases). Deletions cut 4 bases from V and 6 bases from J, with 17 bases between. Germline V gene data show CDR1 as SGDLS and CDR2 as YYNGEE. The CDR3 length is 14 residues.

V and J are TRBV7-9 and TRBJ2-5; no clear D gene. This CDR3 has 14 amino acids. V was shortened by 2 bases and J by 5 bases, with 12 bases between the two germline ends. Per the germline V gene, CDR1 is SEHNR and CDR2 is FQNEAQ (reference sequence). The CDR3 bases are TGTGCCAGCAGCTTATTGGGCCTAATGGAGACCCAGTACTTC. Translated: CASSLLGLMETQYF.

The gene calls are TRBV4-1 and TRBJ2-5; 14 bases are shared with TRBD2. The V and J ends lost 1 base and 2 bases, in that order; junction bases with no gene match: 6. The length of the CDR3 is 18 residues. Germline V CDR1 and CDR2: MGHRA, YSYEKL. CDR3 bases: TGCGCCAGCAGCCAAGGGGGGACTAGCGGGAGAAGACAAGAGACCCAGTACTTC. Translating it yields CASSQGGTSGRRQETQYF.

This chain joins TRBV11-3 and TRBJ2-7; 12 bases fit TRBD2. Germline CDR1 reads SGHNT; CDR2 reads YENEEA. J gave up 5 bases and V 4 bases, and 3 bases lay outside the gene matches. This CDR3 is built from 14 residues. This CDR3 is CASSSRTSGNEQYF. The CDR3 DNA is TGTGCCAGCAGCTCTCGGACTAGCGGGAACGAGCAGTACTTC.

This chain links TRBV28 with TRBJ2-5; 7 bases fit TRBD2. Trimming took 1 base from V and 2 from J; bases not matched to a gene: 4. Germline CDR1 MDHEN, CDR2 SYDVKM. The CDR3 consists of 15 residues. The CDR3 loop reads CASSLSYGGQETQYF. The CDR3 DNA reads TGTGCCAGCAGTTTATCTTACGGGGGGCAAGAGACCCAGTACTTC.

Worth noting for this clone: Other nucleotide sequences from this sample produce the same CDR3. This sequence joins TRBV6-6 and TRBJ2-7; TRBD1 agrees at 7 bases. The CDR3 runs 12 residues. J gave up 3 bases and V 6 bases, and 2 bases lay outside the gene matches. Germline-derived CDR1 and CDR2 are MNHNY and SVGAGI (reference sequence). The CDR3 DNA reads as TGTGCCAGCAGCTGGGACAGCTACGAGCAGTACTTC. Protein product: CASSWDSYEQYF.

This rearrangement joins TRBV4-1 to TRBJ1-3; D gene unclear. Deletions cut 4 bases from V and 4 bases from J, with 20 bases between. The CDR3 consists of 17 residues. The germline V gene has CDR1 MGHRA and CDR2 YSYEKL. CDR3 DNA: TGCGCCAGCAGCCCTTTGGAGTCGACCTCCGGGGGAAACACCATATATTTT. Residues: CASSPLESTSGGNTIYF.

The V gene is TRBV5-4, the J gene TRBJ2-4; D not resolved. The CDR3 totals 11 residues. CDR1 is SGHNT, CDR2 YYREEE, per germline (reference sequence). V lost 4 bases and J 14 bases, leaving 13 bases between the germline ends. The CDR3 region is CASSLGADEYF. Here the CDR3 DNA reads TGTGCCAGCAGCCTTGGAGCTGACGAGTACTTC.

For this clone: Other DNA sequences within the sample encode an identical CDR3. This CDR3 is CASSFRGRTEAFF. CDR3 DNA sequence: TGTGCCAGCAGTTTTCGGGGAAGAACTGAAGCTTTCTTT. V usage is TRBV28 and J usage is TRBJ1-1; D not certain. V gave up 3 bases and J gave up 5 bases, with 10 bases separating them. The CDR3 sequence is 13 residues long. CDR1 and CDR2 from the germline V gene are MDHEN and SYDVKM.

The genes are TRBV7-9 and TRBJ2-1; D gene ambiguous. Trimming stripped 1 base from V and 3 bases from J, with 13 bases between. Germline CDR1 and CDR2: SEHNR and FQNEAQ (reference sequence). The CDR3 sequence is 16 residues long. CDR3 bases: TGTGCCAGCAGCTTAGGCTCGGGTGGGGTCTACAATGAGCAGTTCTTC. Residues: CASSLGSGGVYNEQFF.

This sequence joins TRBV6-1 and TRBJ2-4; TRBD2 agrees at 8 bases. Trimming cost V 8 bases and J 15 bases; bases outside gene matches: 18. Germline loops: CDR1 MNHNS, CDR2 SASEGT. The length of the CDR3 is 14 residues. CDR3 in DNA: TGTGCCAGCCGCGCGGAGCGGGAGTATGGAGTTCCGTACTTC. The encoded protein is CASRAEREYGVPYF.

The chain employs TRBV6-1 and TRBJ1-3; tentative D call: TRBD1 (5 bases). Between the trimmed V and J ends, which lost 1 base and 4 bases, there was a span of 5 bases. In germline, CDR1 is MNHNS, CDR2 SASEGT. The CDR3 length is 13 residues. The CDR3: CASSEDRGNTIYF. The CDR3 nucleotides are TGTGCCAGCAGTGAAGACAGGGGAAACACCATATATTTT.

This chain joins TRBV10-3 and TRBJ2-2, with D tentatively TRBD1 or TRBD2 (5 bases each). CDR1 and CDR2 from the germline V gene are ENHRY and SYGVKD. The CDR3 loop spans 16 amino acids. Trimming pared 2 bases from V and 0 bases from J, leaving 10 bases between. The CDR3 loop reads CAISESGGSNTGELFF. DNA of the CDR3: TGTGCCATCAGTGAGAGTGGGGGATCGAACACCGGGGAGCTGTTTTTT.

This clone was counted between two and nine times. The gene calls are TRBV9 and TRBJ2-7; TRBD1 matches at 9 bases. J gave up 0 bases and V 3 bases, and 4 bases lay outside the gene matches. CDR1 is SGDLS and CDR2 is YYNGEE in the germline V gene. This CDR3 is 15 amino acids long. The CDR3, as DNA: TGTGCCAGCAGCGAGGGGACAGGGAGCTCCTACGAGCAGTACTTC. This codes for CASSEGTGSSYEQYF.

The gene calls are TRBV14 and TRBJ2-7; tentatively, D is TRBD2 (7 bases). The CDR3 contains 16 residues. V gave up 1 base and J gave up 4 bases, with 17 bases separating them. Germline loops: CDR1 SGHDN, CDR2 FVKESK. CDR3 DNA: TGTGCCAGCAGCCAAGTCTCCGGGGGGCTAGGGTACGAGCAGTACTTC. Translation gives CASSQVSGGLGYEQYF.

Notes on this clone: The same CDR3 is also encoded by other DNA sequences in this sample. This sequence joins TRBV28 and TRBJ1-1; no definite D call. There are 15 residues in the CDR3. Germline V CDR1 and CDR2: MDHEN, SYDVKM. The V end was cut by 1 base, the J end by 1 base, with 10 bases between. The CDR3 reads CASSLLREGNTEAFF. CDR3 bases: TGTGCCAGCAGTTTATTACGTGAGGGGAACACTGAAGCTTTCTTT. Full variable domain (missing parts from reference TRBV28 and TRBJ1-1): DVKVTQSSRYLVKRTGEKVFLECVQDMDHENMFWYRQDPGLGLRLIYFSYDVKMKEKGDIPEGYSVSREKKERFSLILESASTNQTSMYLCASSLLREGNTEAFFGQGTRLTVV.

This sequence joins TRBV15 and TRBJ2-1; D is possibly TRBD1 (6 bases). V lost 2 bases and J 4 bases, leaving 6 bases between the germline ends. This CDR3 comprises 13 residues. From germline, CDR1 is LNHNV and CDR2 YYDKDF (reference sequence). The CDR3: CATSRTGYNEQFF. The CDR3 nucleotides are TGTGCCACCAGCAGAACAGGGTACAATGAGCAGTTCTTC.

V usage is TRBV5-8 and J usage is TRBJ1-1; the D is unclear. CDR1 and CDR2 from the germline V gene are SGHTS and YDEGEE. The CDR3 has 12 residues. V lost 4 bases and J lost 6, with 10 bases in between. CDR3 amino acids: CASSPLTPEAFF. The CDR3 DNA follows: TGTGCCAGCAGCCCCCTTACCCCTGAAGCTTTCTTT.

In this sample, this clone turned up once. V usage is TRBV28 and J usage is TRBJ2-7; D may correspond to TRBD1 or TRBD2 (6 bases each). Between the trimmed V and J ends, which lost 2 bases and 0 bases, there was a span of 8 bases. The CDR3 is made up of 14 amino acids. The germline gives CDR1 MDHEN, CDR2 SYDVKM. The CDR3 is CASSLEGGSYEQYF. In DNA, the CDR3 is TGTGCCAGCAGTTTAGAGGGGGGCTCCTACGAGCAGTACTTC.

J is TRBJ2-7 and V is TRBV9, with D possibly TRBD1 on 5 matching bases. Germline assignment: CDR1 SGDLS and CDR2 YYNGEE. V lost 0 bases, J lost 0 bases, and 10 bases lay in between. The CDR3 sequence is 15 residues long. CDR3 nucleotide sequence: TGTGCCAGCAGCGTAGGACAGCAGAGCTCCTACGAGCAGTACTTC. This codes for CASSVGQQSSYEQYF. The full variable domain, rest sourced from reference TRBV9 and TRBJ2-7, is DSGVTQTPKHLITATGQRVTLRCSPRSGDLSVYWYQQSLDQGLQFLIQYYNGEERAKGNILERFSAQQFPDLHSELNLSSLELGDSALYFCASSVGQQSSYEQYFGPGTRLTVT.

V is TRBV5-6 and J is TRBJ2-4; the match to TRBD2 covers 7 bases. V was pared by 4 bases and J by 6 bases, with 10 bases of the junction left unmatched. CDR3 length: 15 amino acids. Germline V gene sequence: CDR1 SGHDT, CDR2 YYEEEE. The CDR3 region has the DNA TGTGCCAGCAGCCTAGCAGCGGGAAGGGTAAACATTCAGTACTTC. This codes for CASSLAAGRVNIQYF. Full variable domain (rest looked up from reference TRBV5-6 and TRBJ2-4): DAGVTQSPTHLIKTRGQQVTLRCSPKSGHDTVSWYQQALGQGPQFIFQYYEEEERQRGNFPDRFSGHQFPNYSSELNVNALLLGDSALYLCASSLAAGRVNIQYFGAGTRLSVL.

This sequence joins TRBV7-2 and TRBJ2-3, with D maybe TRBD2 (5 bases). V lost 2 bases and J 5 bases, leaving 14 bases between the germline ends. CDR1 is SGHTA and CDR2 is FQGNSA in the germline V gene. CDR3 size: 15 residues. The CDR3 sequence is CASSLWTPALDTQYF. The CDR3 DNA reads TGTGCCAGCAGCTTATGGACTCCAGCCTTAGATACGCAGTATTTT.

This chain links TRBV6-5 with TRBJ2-1; the match to TRBD2 covers 13 bases. CDR3 size: 16 residues. The junction had 4 bases not matched to a gene; V was cut back by 4 bases and J by 4 bases. The germline gives CDR1 MNHEY, CDR2 SVGAGI. DNA for the CDR3: TGTGCCAGCAGTTTACTAGCGGGGGGGGTATACAATGAGCAGTTCTTC. It specifies CASSLLAGGVYNEQFF.

The rearrangement joins TRBV6-4 to TRBJ1-4; D may be TRBD1 (6 bases). V lost 7 bases to trimming and J lost 5 bases, with 20 bases between them. Germline CDR1 MRHNA, CDR2 SNTAGT. There are 16 residues in the CDR3. DNA of the CDR3: TGTGCCAGCACCACCGGCAGGGGAGAGGGAAATGAAAAACTGTTTTTT. It yields the protein CASTTGRGEGNEKLFF.

This chain links TRBV4-1 with TRBJ2-2; D remains ambiguous. The CDR3 consists of 16 residues. The germline CDR1 and CDR2 sequences are MGHRA and YSYEKL. V was shortened by 1 base and J by 3 bases, with 12 bases between the two germline ends. CDR3 DNA: TGCGCCAGCAGCCAAGTAGATAACGGATACACCGGGGAGCTGTTTTTT. Translated, it gives CASSQVDNGYTGELFF.

This sequence joins TRBV10-3 and TRBJ2-1, with D perhaps TRBD2 (5 bases). The CDR3 contains 13 residues. The V and J ends lost 8 bases and 4 bases respectively, with 12 bases between them. Germline values: CDR1 ENHRY, CDR2 SYGVKD. The DNA of the CDR3 is TGTGCCATCCTTAGAGCGGATTACAATGAGCAGTTCTTC. It specifies CAILRADYNEQFF.

CDR3 DNA sequence: TGTGCCAGCAGCGTCCAAACTCTAGCGGGCTCCTACAATGAGCAGTTCTTC. Its translation is CASSVQTLAGSYNEQFF. The gene calls are TRBV9 and TRBJ2-1; 8 bases are a match to TRBD2. Germline lookup yields CDR1 SGDLS and CDR2 YYNGEE. CDR3 length equals 17 residues. Trimming at V came to 2 bases and at J to 0 bases, leaving 7 bases not matched to a gene.

The CDR3 DNA sequence: TGTGCCAGCAGCGCTAGTAGTGAAAGGGAGGACTCTGGAAACACCATATATTTT. This sequence encodes CASSASSEREDSGNTIYF. V and J are TRBV9 and TRBJ1-3, with unresolved D. V was cut by 3 bases and J by 0 bases, with 19 bases left in between. The germline V gene has CDR1 SGDLS and CDR2 YYNGEE. The CDR3 is 18 residues long.

The chain combines TRBV28 with TRBJ1-5; possibly TRBD1 for D (6 bases). V lost 6 bases, J lost 2 bases, and 11 bases lay in between. CDR3 length: 14 residues. Germline V gene sequence: CDR1 MDHEN, CDR2 SYDVKM. For the CDR3, the DNA is TGTGCCAGCAGACACAGACAGGGCAATCAGCCCCAGCATTTT. Protein sequence: CASRHRQGNQPQHF.